This T cell receptor (beta chain) originates from a study of control samples from healthy donors and cancer patients. Libraries were prepared by immunoSEQ multiplex PCR; TCRdb keeps only in-frame clonotypes and omits some of them. Among fewer than 110,000 clones, more than 85% were seen once, and the ten largest hold about 18%. The CDR3 contains 16 residues. V was shortened by 2 bases and J by 0 bases, with 12 bases between the two germline ends. Germline loops: CDR1 SGHKS, CDR2 YYEKEE (reference sequence). Sequencing was performed on PBMCs. The TCR was taken from a man between 60 and 75 years old with lung cancer. The V call is TRBV5-5, the J call TRBJ1-3; the D gene is possibly TRBD1 (5 bases). The CDR3 coding sequence is TGTGCCAGCAGCTTTCGTCAGACAGACTCTGGAAACACCATATATTTT. It translates to CASSFRQTDSGNTIYF.